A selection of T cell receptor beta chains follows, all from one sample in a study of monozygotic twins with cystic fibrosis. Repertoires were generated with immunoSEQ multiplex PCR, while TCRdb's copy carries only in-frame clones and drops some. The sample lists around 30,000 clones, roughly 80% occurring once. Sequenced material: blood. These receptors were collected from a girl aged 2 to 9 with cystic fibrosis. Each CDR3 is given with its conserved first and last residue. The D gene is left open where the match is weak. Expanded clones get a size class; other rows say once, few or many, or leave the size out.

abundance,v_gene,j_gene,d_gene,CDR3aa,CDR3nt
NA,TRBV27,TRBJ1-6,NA,CASSFGPYTPLHF,TGTGCCAGCAGTTTTGGACCTTACACACCCCTCCACTTT
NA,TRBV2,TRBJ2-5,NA,CASSRSPGSRETQYF,TGTGCCAGCAGCCGGTCTCCCGGGAGTAGGGAGACCCAGTACTTC
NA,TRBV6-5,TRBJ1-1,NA,CASSYSGARVTEAFF,TGTGCCAGCAGTTACTCGGGGGCACGGGTCACTGAAGCTTTCTTT
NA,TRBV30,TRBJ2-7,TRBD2,CAWSVGKLAGDGYEQYF,TGTGCCTGGAGTGTAGGTAAACTAGCGGGAGACGGCTACGAGCAGTACTTC
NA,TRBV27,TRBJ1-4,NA,CASSLSFGQATNVELFF,TGTGCCAGCAGTTTATCGTTCGGGCAGGCAACTAATGTGGAACTGTTTTTT
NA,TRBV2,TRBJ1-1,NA,CASRVDMNTEAFF,TGTGCCAGCAGGGTCGACATGAACACTGAAGCTTTCTTT
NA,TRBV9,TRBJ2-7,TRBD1,CASSVAQGLDYEQYF,TGTGCCAGCAGCGTAGCACAGGGGTTGGACTACGAGCAGTACTTC
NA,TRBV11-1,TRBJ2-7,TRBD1,CASSASDRGNSYEQYF,TGTGCCAGCAGCGCGTCGGACAGGGGCAATTCCTACGAGCAGTACTTC
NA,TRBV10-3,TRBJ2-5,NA,CAISELAEETQYF,TGTGCCATCAGTGAGTTGGCAGAAGAGACCCAGTACTTC
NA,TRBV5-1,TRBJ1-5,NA,CASSWGGGRDQPQHF,TGCGCCAGCAGCTGGGGCGGGGGGCGCGATCAGCCCCAGCATTTT
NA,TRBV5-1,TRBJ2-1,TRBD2,CASSFSGRACVEQFF,TGCGCCAGCAGCTTTAGCGGGAGGGCCTGCGTTGAGCAGTTCTTC
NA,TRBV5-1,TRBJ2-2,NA,CASRLDFIRSGELFF,TGCGCCAGCAGGTTGGATTTTATTAGATCCGGGGAGCTGTTTTTT
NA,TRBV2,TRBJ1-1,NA,CASSVAGNTEAFF,TGTGCCAGCAGTGTTGCGGGAAACACTGAAGCTTTCTTT
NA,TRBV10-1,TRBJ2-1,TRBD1,CASSESRIPGGQLRANNEQFF,TGCGCCAGCAGTGAGTCGAGAATTCCAGGGGGTCAGTTGAGAGCAAACAATGAGCAGTTCTTC
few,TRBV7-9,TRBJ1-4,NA,CASSPTGRTRNEKLFF,TGTGCCAGCAGCCCCACGGGCCGCACCCGTAATGAAAAACTGTTTTTT
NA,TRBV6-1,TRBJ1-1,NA,CASGWGSRTEAFF,TGTGCCAGCGGATGGGGGTCGAGAACTGAAGCTTTCTTT
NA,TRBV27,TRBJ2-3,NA,CASSKGTPVVDTQYF,TGTGCCAGTAGCAAAGGGACCCCCGTGGTGGATACGCAGTATTTT
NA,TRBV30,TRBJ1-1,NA,CAWMGGNAEAFF,TGTGCCTGGATGGGGGGGAACGCTGAAGCTTTCTTT
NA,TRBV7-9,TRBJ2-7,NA,CASSLDRAPYEQYF,TGTGCCAGCAGCTTAGACAGGGCCCCCTACGAGCAGTACTTC
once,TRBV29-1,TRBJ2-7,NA,CSVDRTGSREQYF,TGCAGCGTTGACCGAACTGGATCGCGGGAGCAGTACTTC
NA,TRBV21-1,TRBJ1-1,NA,CASSKEKGLEAFF,TGTGCCAGCAGCAAAGAGAAGGGCTTGGAAGCTTTCTTT
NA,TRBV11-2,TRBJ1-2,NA,CASSLDALRSRTNYGYTF,TGTGCCAGCAGCTTAGATGCATTAAGGTCACGAACAAACTATGGCTACACCTTC
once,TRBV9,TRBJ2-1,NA,CASSGSRGNEQFF,TGTGCCAGCAGCGGAAGCAGAGGGAATGAGCAGTTCTTC
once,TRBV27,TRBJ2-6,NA,CASSLVSGSGANVLTF,TGTGCCAGCAGTTTAGTTTCAGGGTCTGGGGCCAACGTCCTGACTTTC
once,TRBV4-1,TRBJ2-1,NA,CASSQDTGYEQFF,TGCGCCAGCAGCCAAGATACAGGATATGAGCAGTTCTTC
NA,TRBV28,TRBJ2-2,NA,CASIGRSNTGELFF,TGTGCCAGCATCGGCAGATCGAACACCGGGGAGCTGTTTTTT
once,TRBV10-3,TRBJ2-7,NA,CAISESRDSPFPYEQYF,TGTGCCATCAGTGAGTCGCGGGACAGTCCCTTTCCCTACGAGCAGTACTTC
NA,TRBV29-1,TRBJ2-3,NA,CSVAKDTQYF,TGCAGCGTTGCTAAAGATACGCAGTATTTT
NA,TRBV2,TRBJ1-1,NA,CATRRGMNTEAFF,TGTGCCACCCGGCGGGGAATGAACACTGAAGCTTTCTTT
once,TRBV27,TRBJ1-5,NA,CASSLGRLGEDQPQHF,TGTGCCAGCAGTTTAGGCAGACTCGGAGAGGATCAGCCCCAGCATTTT